Listed below are T cell receptor beta chains from one sample, sequenced in a study of blood T cell repertoires in COVID-19. Assay used: immunoSEQ multiplex PCR; TCRdb lists only in-frame clones, some missing. The sample contains 270,000 or so clones, 82% of which appear only once. The specimen sequenced was peripheral blood. These receptors all come from a woman younger than 30 with acute or convalescent COVID-19. The conserved cysteine and the conserved F or W are not part of the CDR3 here.

cdr3_aa j_call cdr3_length v_call
ASSSWSTEAF TRBJ1-1 10 TRBV5-1
ASSQSGPGQGYPEAF TRBJ1-1 15 TRBV23-1
ASGNLVGDFSYNEQF TRBJ2-1 15 TRBV12-5
ATSREEAFGRVNTGELF TRBJ2-2 17 TRBV15
ATSRVVGLAGTPPYEQY TRBJ2-7 17 TRBV15
ASSTGQGVNYGYT TRBJ1-2 13 TRBV6-5
ASSAGTSGSGELF TRBJ2-2 13 TRBV7-2
SARVGTPQF TRBJ2-1 9 TRBV20-1
ASSPRPTSGYKNIQY TRBJ2-4 15 TRBV9
ATSRELGQGGNSPLH TRBJ1-6 15 TRBV15
ASREPDRGNYGYT TRBJ1-2 13 TRBV28
ASSPRNDRGGEAF TRBJ1-1 13 TRBV9
AWRGRGGIGKLF TRBJ1-4 12 TRBV30
AWSVFIETGGIDSPLH TRBJ1-6 16 TRBV30
ASSVGQTPEAF TRBJ1-1 11 TRBV9
ATSRDPLAGGNIYNEQF TRBJ2-1 17 TRBV15
ASSPLGDQQPQH TRBJ1-5 12 TRBV19
ASSSEGGMRGTDTQY TRBJ2-3 15 TRBV7-6
ASRNDRGKTQY TRBJ2-5 11 TRBV19
ASKAPKLEGARAEAF TRBJ1-1 15 TRBV10-1
ASSEGRGSYEQY TRBJ2-7 12 TRBV2
ASSLGPGKNYGYT TRBJ1-2 13 TRBV7-9
ASIKTHSPLH TRBJ1-6 10 TRBV6-9
ASRHRAGEQF TRBJ2-1 10 TRBV13
ASSLIAGSYEQY TRBJ2-7 12 TRBV5-6
AWSGTDEKLF TRBJ1-4 10 TRBV30
ASSTGGGYEQY TRBJ2-7 11 TRBV6-5